The 5 T cell receptor beta chains below come from one sample, sequenced in a study of blood T cell repertoires in COVID-19. Method: immunoSEQ multiplex PCR; TCRdb's copy keeps in-frame clones and lacks some. The table has about 90,000 clones, approximately 91% seen once; the top ten hold about 1.7%. The sequenced material came from peripheral blood. These receptors were collected from a human donor with active COVID-19. The donor label of this sample is uncertain.

This CDR3 reads CASSTSGGRTDTQYF. The CDR3 DNA reads as TGTGCCAGCAGTACTAGCGGGGGGAGGACAGATACGCAGTATTTT. The genes are TRBV6-5 and TRBJ2-3; 12 bases are shared with TRBD2. V trimming: 5 bases; J trimming: 3 bases; junction bases outside the gene matches: 3. Per the germline V gene, CDR1 is MNHEY and CDR2 is SVGAGI. The CDR3 spans 15 residues.

This clone has only one observation. The J gene is TRBJ2-1, the V gene TRBV2, with 12 bases identical to TRBD2. Germline V gene data show CDR1 as SNHLY and CDR2 as FYNNEI. The V and J ends lost 4 bases and 7 bases, in that order; junction bases with no gene match: 8. The CDR3 has 16 amino acids. The chain's CDR3 is CASSAGGLAGRNEQFF. The CDR3 nucleotides read TGTGCCAGCAGTGCCGGTGGACTAGCGGGGCGTAATGAGCAGTTCTTC.

The chain is built from TRBV19 and TRBJ2-3, with TRBD1 matching over 7 bases. The germline gives CDR1 LNHDA, CDR2 SQIVND (reference sequence). The CDR3 is 17 amino acids. After removal of 4 bases from V and 5 bases from J, the junction contained 15 bases not matched to a gene. The CDR3 loop is CASSKSPRQGVEDTQYF. The CDR3 DNA sequence: TGTGCCAGTAGTAAATCTCCGAGGCAGGGGGTGGAAGATACGCAGTATTTT.

The gene calls are TRBV15 and TRBJ2-2, with 7 bases that match TRBD1. The germline CDR1 and CDR2 sequences are LNHNV and YYDKDF (reference sequence). This CDR3 is built from 16 residues. V lost 3 bases and J lost 3; bases outside the gene matches: 7. Here the CDR3 reads CATSRIYRGDTGELFF. The CDR3 DNA is TGTGCCACCAGCAGGATTTACAGGGGTGACACCGGGGAGCTGTTTTTT.

The rearrangement uses TRBV19 and TRBJ1-2; possibly TRBD1 for D (6 bases). The CDR3 has 16 amino acids. V was cut by 3 bases and J by 4 bases, with 18 bases left in between. CDR1 is LNHDA, CDR2 SQIVND, per germline (reference sequence). The CDR3 is CASSISLAGTSYGYTF. CDR3 nucleotide sequence: TGTGCCAGTAGTATTTCATTGGCAGGGACATCCTATGGCTACACCTTC.